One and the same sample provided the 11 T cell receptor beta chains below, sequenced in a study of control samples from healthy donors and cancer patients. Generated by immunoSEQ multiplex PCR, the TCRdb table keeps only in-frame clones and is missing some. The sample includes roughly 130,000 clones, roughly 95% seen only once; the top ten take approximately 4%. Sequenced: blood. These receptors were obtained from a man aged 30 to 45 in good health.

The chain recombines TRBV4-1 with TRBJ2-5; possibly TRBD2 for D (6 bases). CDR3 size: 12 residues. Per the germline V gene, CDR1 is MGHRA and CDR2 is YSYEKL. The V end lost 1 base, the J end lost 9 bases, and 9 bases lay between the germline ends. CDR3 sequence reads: CASSQGGVAQYF. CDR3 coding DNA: TGCGCCAGCAGCCAAGGGGGGGTGGCCCAGTACTTC.

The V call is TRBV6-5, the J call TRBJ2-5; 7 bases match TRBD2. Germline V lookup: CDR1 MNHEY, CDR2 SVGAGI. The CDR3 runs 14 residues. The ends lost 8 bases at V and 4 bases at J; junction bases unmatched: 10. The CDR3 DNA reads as TGTGCCAGCCAAGGGAGGGGCTGGCTAGAGACCCAGTACTTC. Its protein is CASQGRGWLETQYF.

The CDR3 sequence: CASSQESLGSSYNSPLHF. The CDR3 nucleotides read TGTGCCAGCAGCCAAGAGAGCCTAGGGAGCTCCTATAATTCACCCCTCCACTTT. The rearrangement links TRBV3-1 (or the pseudogene TRBV3-2) to TRBJ1-6, with D unclear. V was pared by 0 bases and J by 0 bases, with 12 bases between. This CDR3 has 18 amino acids. Germline lookup yields CDR1 LGHDT and CDR2 YNNKEL (reference sequence).

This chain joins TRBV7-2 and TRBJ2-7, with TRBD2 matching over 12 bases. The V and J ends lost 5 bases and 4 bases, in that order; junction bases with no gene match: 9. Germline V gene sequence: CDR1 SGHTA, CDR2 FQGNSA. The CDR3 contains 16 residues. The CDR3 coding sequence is TGTGCCAGCAGCGCCCCGCTAGCGGGGGGGGTTTACGAGCAGTACTTC. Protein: CASSAPLAGGVYEQYF.

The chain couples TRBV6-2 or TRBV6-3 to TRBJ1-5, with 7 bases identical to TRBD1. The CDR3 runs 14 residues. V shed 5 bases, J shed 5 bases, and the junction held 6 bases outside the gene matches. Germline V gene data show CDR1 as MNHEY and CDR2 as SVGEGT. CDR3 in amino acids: CASSLTGNYQPQHF. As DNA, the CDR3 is TGTGCCAGCAGTCTGACAGGGAACTATCAGCCCCAGCATTTT.

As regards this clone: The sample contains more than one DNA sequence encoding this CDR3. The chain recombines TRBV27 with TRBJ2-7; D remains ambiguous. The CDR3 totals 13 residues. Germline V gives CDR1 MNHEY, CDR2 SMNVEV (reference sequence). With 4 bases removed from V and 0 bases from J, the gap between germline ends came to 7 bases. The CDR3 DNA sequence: TGTGCCAGCAGTTACGGCGTCTCCTACGAGCAGTACTTC. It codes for CASSYGVSYEQYF.

CDR3 protein: CASSYPVGEQYF. The CDR3 DNA sequence: TGTGCCAGCAGTTACCCGGTAGGCGAGCAGTACTTC. The chain uses TRBV6-2 or TRBV6-3 and TRBJ2-7; D ambiguous. The CDR3 spans 12 residues. The germline V gene encodes CDR1 MNHEY and CDR2 SVGEGT. V gave up 2 bases and J gave up 6 bases, with 8 bases separating them.

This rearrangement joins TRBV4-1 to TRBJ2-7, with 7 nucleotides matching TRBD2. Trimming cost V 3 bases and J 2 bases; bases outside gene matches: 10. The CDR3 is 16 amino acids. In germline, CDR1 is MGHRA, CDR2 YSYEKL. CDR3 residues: CASSHLRGDGPYEQYF. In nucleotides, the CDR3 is TGCGCCAGCAGCCACCTCCGGGGGGACGGCCCCTACGAGCAGTACTTC.

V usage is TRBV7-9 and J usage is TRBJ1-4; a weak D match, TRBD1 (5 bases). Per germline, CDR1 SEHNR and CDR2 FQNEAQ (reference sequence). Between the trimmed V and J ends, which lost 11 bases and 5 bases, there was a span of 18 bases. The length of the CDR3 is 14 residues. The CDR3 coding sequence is TGTGCCGGAGCCAGGGCAGGCGGAAATGAAAAACTGTTTTTT. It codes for CAGARAGGNEKLFF.

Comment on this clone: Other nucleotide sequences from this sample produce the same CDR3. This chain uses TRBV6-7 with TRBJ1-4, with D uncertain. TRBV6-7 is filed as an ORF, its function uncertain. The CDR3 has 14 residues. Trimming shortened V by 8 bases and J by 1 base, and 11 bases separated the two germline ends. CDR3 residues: CASGRAVTNEKLFF. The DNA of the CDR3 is TGTGCCAGCGGGCGGGCAGTAACTAATGAAAAACTGTTTTTT.

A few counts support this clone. The CDR3, as DNA: TGCGCCAGCGGGACAGGGAACTATGGCTACACCTTC. Translating gives CASGTGNYGYTF. The chain carries TRBV5-1 and TRBJ1-2, with 9 bases matching TRBD1. The CDR3 contains 12 residues. J lost 2 bases, V lost 7 bases, and 0 bases had no gene match. Germline V CDR1 and CDR2: SGHRS, YFSETQ.